This T cell receptor beta chain was obtained from a study of cytomegalovirus exposure and HLA in healthy donors. Primers for the PCR totalled 60 Vbeta and 13 Jbeta. Sequenced by immunoSEQ multiplex PCR; TCRdb stores in-frame clones only, minus some. The table for this sample gives about 54,000 clones. Germline-derived CDR1 and CDR2 are MNHEY and SMNVEV (reference sequence). This CDR3 region has 14 residues. With 5 bases clipped from V and 4 bases from J, the junction kept 4 bases outside the gene matches. The sequenced sample consisted of PBMCs. The receptor was isolated from a woman between 35 and 50 years old in good health and CMV-seronegative. The V call is TRBV27, the J call TRBJ1-4; TRBD1 matches at 7 bases. For the CDR3, the DNA is TGTGCCAGCAGTCCGGGACAGCATAATGAAAAACTGTTTTTT. It yields the protein CASSPGQHNEKLFF.